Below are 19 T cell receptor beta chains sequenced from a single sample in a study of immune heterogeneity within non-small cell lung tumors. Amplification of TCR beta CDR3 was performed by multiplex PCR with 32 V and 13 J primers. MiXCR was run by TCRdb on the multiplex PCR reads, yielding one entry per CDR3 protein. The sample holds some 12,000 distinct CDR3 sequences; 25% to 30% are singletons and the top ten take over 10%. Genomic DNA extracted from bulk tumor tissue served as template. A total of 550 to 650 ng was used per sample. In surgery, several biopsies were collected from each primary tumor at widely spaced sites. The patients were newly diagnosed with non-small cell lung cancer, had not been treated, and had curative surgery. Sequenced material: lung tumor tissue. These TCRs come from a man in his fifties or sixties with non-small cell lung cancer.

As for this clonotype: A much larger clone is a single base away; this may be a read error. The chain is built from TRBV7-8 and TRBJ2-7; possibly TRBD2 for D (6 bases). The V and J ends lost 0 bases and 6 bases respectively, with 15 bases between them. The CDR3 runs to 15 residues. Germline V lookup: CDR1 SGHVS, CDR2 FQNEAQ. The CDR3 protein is CASSLAVGMGGEQYF. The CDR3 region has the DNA TGTGCCAGCAGCTTAGCGGTTGGTATGGGGGGCGAGCAGTACTTC. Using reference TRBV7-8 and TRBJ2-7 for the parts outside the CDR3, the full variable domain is GAGVSQSPRYKVAKRGQDVALRCDPISGHVSLFWYQQALGQGPEFLTYFQNEAQLDKSGLPSDRFFAERPEGSVSTLKIQRTQQEDSAVYLCASSLAVGMGGEQYFGPGTRLTVT.

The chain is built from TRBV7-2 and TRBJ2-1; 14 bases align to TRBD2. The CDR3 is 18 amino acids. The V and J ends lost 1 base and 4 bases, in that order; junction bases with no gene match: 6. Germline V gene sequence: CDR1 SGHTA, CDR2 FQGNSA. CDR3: CASSLVGLAGGGYNEQFF. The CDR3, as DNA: TGTGCCAGCAGCTTAGTTGGACTAGCGGGGGGAGGGTACAATGAGCAGTTCTTC.

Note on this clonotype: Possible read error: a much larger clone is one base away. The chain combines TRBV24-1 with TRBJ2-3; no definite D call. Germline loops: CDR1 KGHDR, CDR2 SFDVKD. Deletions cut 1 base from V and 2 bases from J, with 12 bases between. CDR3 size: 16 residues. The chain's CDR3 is CATSDFSVASTDTQYF. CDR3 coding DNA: TGTGCCACCAGTGATTTCTCAGTGGCCTCCACAGATACGCAGTATTTT.

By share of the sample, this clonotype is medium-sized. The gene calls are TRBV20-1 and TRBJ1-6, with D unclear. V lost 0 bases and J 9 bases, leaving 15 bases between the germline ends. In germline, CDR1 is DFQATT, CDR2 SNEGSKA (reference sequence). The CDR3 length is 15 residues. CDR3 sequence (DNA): TGCAGTGCTAGAGATTTAGGGAATGATTTTTCACCCCTCCACTTT. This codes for CSARDLGNDFSPLHF.

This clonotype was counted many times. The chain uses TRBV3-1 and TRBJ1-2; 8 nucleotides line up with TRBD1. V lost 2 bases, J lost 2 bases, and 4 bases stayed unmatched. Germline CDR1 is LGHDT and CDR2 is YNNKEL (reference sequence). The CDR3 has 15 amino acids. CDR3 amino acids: CASSQQGARNYGYTF. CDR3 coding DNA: TGTGCCAGCAGCCAACAGGGGGCGCGAAACTATGGCTACACCTTC.

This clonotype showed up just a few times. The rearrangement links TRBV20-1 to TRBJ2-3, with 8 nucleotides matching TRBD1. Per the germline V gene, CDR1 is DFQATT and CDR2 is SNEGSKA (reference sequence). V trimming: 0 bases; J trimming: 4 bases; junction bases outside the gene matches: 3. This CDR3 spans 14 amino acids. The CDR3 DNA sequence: TGCAGTGCTAGAGATCCGACAGGGGCAGATACGCAGTATTTT. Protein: CSARDPTGADTQYF.

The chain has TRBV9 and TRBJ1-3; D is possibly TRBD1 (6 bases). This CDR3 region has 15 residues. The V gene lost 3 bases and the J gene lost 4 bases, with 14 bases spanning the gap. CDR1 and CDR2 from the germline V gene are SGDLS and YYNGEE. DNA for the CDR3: TGTGCCAGCAGCGCCTCGACAGGAGACGGAAACACCATATATTTT. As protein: CASSASTGDGNTIYF.

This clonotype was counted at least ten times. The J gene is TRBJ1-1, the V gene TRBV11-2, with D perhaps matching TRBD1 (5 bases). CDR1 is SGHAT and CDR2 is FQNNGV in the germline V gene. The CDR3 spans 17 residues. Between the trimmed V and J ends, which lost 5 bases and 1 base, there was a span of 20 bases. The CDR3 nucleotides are TGTGCCAGCAGCCGAGGGCCCGGGACGGCCTGGAACACTGAAGCTTTCTTT. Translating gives CASSRGPGTAWNTEAFF.

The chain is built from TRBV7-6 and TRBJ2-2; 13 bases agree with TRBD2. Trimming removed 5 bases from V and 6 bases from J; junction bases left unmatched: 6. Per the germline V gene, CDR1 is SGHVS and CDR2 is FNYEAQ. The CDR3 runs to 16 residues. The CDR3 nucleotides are TGTGCCAGCAGCCCCCGGACTAGCGGGAGTTCCGGGGAGCTGTTTTTT. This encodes CASSPRTSGSSGELFF.

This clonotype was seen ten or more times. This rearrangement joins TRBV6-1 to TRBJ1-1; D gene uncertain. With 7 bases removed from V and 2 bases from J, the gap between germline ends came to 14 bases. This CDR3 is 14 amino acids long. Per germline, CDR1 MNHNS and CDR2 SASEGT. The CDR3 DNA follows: TGTGCCAGCATGTCGGGTCAGGCAAACACTGAAGCTTTCTTT. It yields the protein CASMSGQANTEAFF.

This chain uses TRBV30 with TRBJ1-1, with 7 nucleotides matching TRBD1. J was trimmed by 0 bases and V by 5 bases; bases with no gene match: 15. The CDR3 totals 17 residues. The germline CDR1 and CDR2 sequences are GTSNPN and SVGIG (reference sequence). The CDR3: CAWGGTGDRQMNTEAFF. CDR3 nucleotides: TGTGCCTGGGGGGGAACAGGGGACCGCCAAATGAACACTGAAGCTTTCTTT.

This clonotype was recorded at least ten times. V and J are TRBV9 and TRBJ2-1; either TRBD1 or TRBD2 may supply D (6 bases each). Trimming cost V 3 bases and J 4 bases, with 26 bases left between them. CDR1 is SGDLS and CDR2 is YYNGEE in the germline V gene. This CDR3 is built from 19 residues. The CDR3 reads CASSGPQGLPTTTYNEQFF. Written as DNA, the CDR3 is TGTGCCAGCAGCGGGCCACAGGGACTTCCGACGACGACGTACAATGAGCAGTTCTTC.

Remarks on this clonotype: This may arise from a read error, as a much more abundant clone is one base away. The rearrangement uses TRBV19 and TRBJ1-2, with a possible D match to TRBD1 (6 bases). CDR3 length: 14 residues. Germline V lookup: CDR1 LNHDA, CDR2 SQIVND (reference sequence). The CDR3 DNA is TGTGCCAATAGTATAGACTACAGGGACTATGGCTACACCTTC. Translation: CANSIDYRDYGYTF.

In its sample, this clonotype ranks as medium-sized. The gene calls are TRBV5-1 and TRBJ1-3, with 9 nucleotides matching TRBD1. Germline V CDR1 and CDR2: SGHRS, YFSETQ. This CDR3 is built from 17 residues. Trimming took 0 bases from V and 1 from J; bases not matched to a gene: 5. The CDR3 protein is CASSLGGTGISGNTIYF. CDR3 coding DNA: TGCGCCAGCAGCTTGGGCGGGACAGGGATATCTGGAAACACCATATATTTT.

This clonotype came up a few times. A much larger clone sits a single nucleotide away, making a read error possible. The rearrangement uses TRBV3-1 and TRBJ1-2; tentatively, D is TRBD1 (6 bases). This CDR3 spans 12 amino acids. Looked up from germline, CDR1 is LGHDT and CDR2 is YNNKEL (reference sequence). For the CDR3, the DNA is TGTGCCAGCAGCCAGGGGGCGCTTGGCTGCACCTTC. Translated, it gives CASSQGALGCTF.

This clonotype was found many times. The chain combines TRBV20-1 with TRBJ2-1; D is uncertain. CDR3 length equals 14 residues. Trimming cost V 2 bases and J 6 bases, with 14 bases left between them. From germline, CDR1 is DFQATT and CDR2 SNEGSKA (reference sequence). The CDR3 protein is CSARSALWGNEQFF. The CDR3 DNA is TGCAGTGCTAGAAGCGCATTGTGGGGCAATGAGCAGTTCTTC.

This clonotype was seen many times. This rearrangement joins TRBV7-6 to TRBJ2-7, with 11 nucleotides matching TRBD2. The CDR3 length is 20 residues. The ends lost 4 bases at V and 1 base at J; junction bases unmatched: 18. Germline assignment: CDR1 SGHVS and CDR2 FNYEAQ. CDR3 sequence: CASSSYQPAGRLAGSYEQYF. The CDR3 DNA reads TGTGCCAGCAGCTCGTATCAACCGGCAGGGAGACTAGCGGGGTCCTACGAGCAGTACTTC.

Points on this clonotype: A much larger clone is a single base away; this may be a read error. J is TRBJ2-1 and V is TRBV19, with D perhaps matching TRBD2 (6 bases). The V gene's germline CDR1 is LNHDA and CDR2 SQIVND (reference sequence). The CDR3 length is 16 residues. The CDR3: CASTIIGGIFSNEQFF. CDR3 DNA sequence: TGTGCCAGTACTATAATTGGCGGGATTTTTTCCAATGAGCAGTTCTTC.

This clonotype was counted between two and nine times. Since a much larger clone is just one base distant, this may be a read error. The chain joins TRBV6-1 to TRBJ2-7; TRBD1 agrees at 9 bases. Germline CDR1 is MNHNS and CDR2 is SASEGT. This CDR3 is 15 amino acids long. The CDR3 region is CASKRGTGPTYDQYF. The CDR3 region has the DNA TGTGCCAGCAAACGCGGGACAGGGCCCACCTACGATCAGTACTTC.